Following are 5 T cell receptor beta chains from one sample sequenced in a study of shared clonotypes between healthy human individuals. Here immunoSEQ multiplex PCR was the method, and the copy in TCRdb shows in-frame clones only, minus some. The table lists over 1.4 million clones, about 96% of them singletons. Sequencing input: naive CD4+ T cells sorted from blood. Subset: CD45RA+ positively selected. These receptors were obtained from a man aged 30 to 39 in good health.

In the case of this clone: The same CDR3 can be traced to other DNA sequences in this sample. The chain links TRBV7-9 to TRBJ2-1, with D perhaps matching TRBD1 or TRBD2 (5 bases each). V was pared by 1 base and J by 4 bases, with 11 bases between. Germline CDR1 is SEHNR and CDR2 is FQNEAQ (reference sequence). There are 15 residues in the CDR3. The CDR3 loop reads CASSLVGTSYNEQFF. CDR3 nucleotide sequence: TGTGCCAGCAGCTTAGTGGGGACCTCGTACAATGAGCAGTTCTTC.

This clone has just a few counts. The rearrangement links TRBV7-9 to TRBJ1-1; D gene uncertain. The CDR3 is 12 amino acids. Germline values: CDR1 SEHNR, CDR2 FQNEAQ (reference sequence). Trimming stripped 6 bases from V and 6 bases from J, with 11 bases between. CDR3 sequence: CASRASSSEAFF. In DNA form, the CDR3 reads TGTGCCAGCAGGGCTAGTTCCTCTGAAGCTTTCTTT.

The rearrangement links TRBV7-3 to TRBJ2-1; 8 nucleotides line up with TRBD1. Germline V gene sequence: CDR1 SGHTA, CDR2 FQGTGA. V lost 5 bases, J lost 3 bases, and 3 bases stayed unmatched. This CDR3 has 14 amino acids. The DNA for the CDR3 is TGTGCCAGCAGCCCTACAGGGGGCTACAATGAGCAGTTCTTC. Amino acid sequence: CASSPTGGYNEQFF.

This chain uses TRBV5-4 with TRBJ2-3; a possible D gene is TRBD2 (5 bases). CDR3 size: 15 residues. Trimming took 0 bases from V and 0 from J, leaving 8 bases between them. Germline values: CDR1 SGHNT, CDR2 YYREEE (reference sequence). CDR3 coding DNA: TGTGCCAGCAGCTTGGTCCCGGGGAGCACAGATACGCAGTATTTT. This codes for CASSLVPGSTDTQYF.

The CDR3 DNA reads as TGTGCCAGCTCCGGAGGGAAGGGGACTAGCGGGAGAAGGTACGAGCAGTACTTC. Protein product: CASSGGKGTSGRRYEQYF. This chain connects TRBV5-8 to TRBJ2-7, with 14 bases fitting TRBD2. The junction had 16 bases not matched to a gene; V was cut back by 7 bases and J by 4 bases. The CDR3 covers 18 residues. Germline-derived CDR1 and CDR2 are SGHTS and YDEGEE.